This TCR beta chain was recovered during a study of T cells in women clearing cervical HPV infection. Germline-derived CDR1 and CDR2 are DFQATT and SNEGSKA (reference sequence). The CDR3 is made up of 12 amino acids. The V and J ends lost 7 bases and 1 base respectively, with 10 bases between them. Of note for this clone: The CDR3 end is not reached by the read, which stops 3 residues before it; the germline J gene fills it in.

Clones were read by immunoSEQ multiplex PCR, and TCRdb kept only the in-frame ones, dropping some. The sample yields tens of thousands of clones, of which the top ten take up less than 7%. The material sequenced was blood buffy coat. The TCR originated in a woman aged 18 to 75 with a cervical HPV16 infection that either progressed to CIN3+ or cleared (not recorded which). The rearrangement links TRBV20-1 to TRBJ2-5, with a tentative D call TRBD2 (7 bases). The sequenced CDR3 bases are TGCAGTGGCGCGGGGGCCCAAGAGACC. Encoded protein: CSGAGAQET. The complete CDR3 reads CSGAGAQETQYF.